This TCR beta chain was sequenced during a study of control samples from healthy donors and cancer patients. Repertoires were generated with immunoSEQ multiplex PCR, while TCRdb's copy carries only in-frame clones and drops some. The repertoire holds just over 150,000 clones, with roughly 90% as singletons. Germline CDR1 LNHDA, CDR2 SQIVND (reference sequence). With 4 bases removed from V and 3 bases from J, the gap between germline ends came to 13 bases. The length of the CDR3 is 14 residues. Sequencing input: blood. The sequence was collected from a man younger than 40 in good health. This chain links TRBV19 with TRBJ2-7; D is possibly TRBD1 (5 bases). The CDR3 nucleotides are TGTGCCAGTAGTACTAGACAGACAAGCTACGAGCAGTACTTC. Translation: CASSTRQTSYEQYF.